The TCR beta chain described here comes from a study of T cells in Graves' hyperthyroidism and ophthalmopathy. Germline assignment: CDR1 KGHSH and CDR2 LQKENI. The V end was cut by 6 bases, the J end by 4 bases, with 21 bases between. CDR3 size: 16 residues. Regions amplified from RNA transcripts were the TCR beta CDR3 regions. The HTBI primer set served for first-round RT-PCR of the TCR CDR3. TCRdb processed the multiplex PCR reads anew with MiXCR; each CDR3 protein has one entry. The sample contains more than 300,000 distinct CDR3 sequences, under 20% of which appear only once. Points from the study as a whole: Ophthalmopathy stood apart from stable hyperthyroidism in a 13 V-J model. Median prediction lead before ophthalmopathy onset was 6 to 8 months with the model. Most thyroid clonotypes with frequency above 0.001 were detected in blood.

This clonotype was detected only once. The target antigen is unknown. Sequenced sample: blood. This clonotype originated in a man aged 18 to 30 with Graves' ophthalmopathy. The chain joins TRBV18 to TRBJ1-1, with a tentative D call TRBD1 (6 bases). This CDR3 reads CASSSGITGPSTEAFF. In nucleotides, the CDR3 is TGTGCCAGCTCGTCGGGAATTACAGGGCCGAGCACTGAAGCTTTCTTT.